These T cell receptor beta chains were read from a single sample in a study of T cell repertoires in cytomegalovirus infection. TCRdb used MiXCR to reprocess the reads, holding one entry per CDR3 protein. The repertoire includes about 530,000 distinct CDR3 sequences, 26% of them detected once, and less than 15% sits in the top ten. Sequencing used PBMCs. Source of these receptors: a human donor in good health (CMV status not recorded). Some clones in this sample may be carry-over from other donors' samples. Both conserved end residues are part of each CDR3. The D gene is left open where the match is weak. Not every row has a clone size; where given, it reads once, few, many or a size class.

abundance: NA
d_gene: NA
v_gene: TRBV27
j_gene: TRBJ1-6
CDR3aa: CASSFKLGPLGNSPLHF
CDR3nt: TGTGCCAGCAGTTTTAAATTAGGCCCTCTGGGTAATTCACCCCTCCACTTT

abundance: NA
d_gene: NA
v_gene: TRBV19
j_gene: TRBJ1-2
CDR3aa: CASRSRDGSNYGYTF
CDR3nt: TGTGCCAGTAGGTCCCGGGACGGTTCTAACTATGGCTACACCTTC

abundance: many
d_gene: NA
v_gene: TRBV6-2/TRBV6-3
j_gene: TRBJ2-7
CDR3aa: CASSWTTASSSYEQYF
CDR3nt: TGTGCCAGCAGTTGGACCACAGCATCAAGCTCCTACGAGCAGTACTTC

abundance: once
d_gene: TRBD2
v_gene: TRBV20-1
j_gene: TRBJ2-1
CDR3aa: CSASPPGLAGSHMSNEQFF
CDR3nt: TGCAGTGCCTCTCCTCCGGGACTAGCGGGTAGCCATATGTCCAATGAGCAGTTCTTC

abundance: NA
d_gene: NA
v_gene: TRBV6-2/TRBV6-3
j_gene: TRBJ2-1
CDR3aa: CASSNRESGLNEQFF
CDR3nt: TGTGCCAGCAGCAACAGGGAAAGTGGGCTCAATGAGCAGTTCTTC

abundance: NA
d_gene: NA
v_gene: TRBV7-2
j_gene: TRBJ2-1
CDR3aa: CASSLFFRGYNEQFF
CDR3nt: TGTGCCAGCAGCTTATTTTTTAGGGGGTACAATGAGCAGTTCTTC

abundance: NA
d_gene: TRBD2
v_gene: TRBV30
j_gene: TRBJ2-1
CDR3aa: CAWSNSGRVGNNEQFF
CDR3nt: TGTGCCTGGAGTAATAGCGGGAGGGTGGGGAACAATGAGCAGTTCTTC

abundance: NA
d_gene: NA
v_gene: TRBV12-3/TRBV12-4
j_gene: TRBJ2-1
CDR3aa: CASSALARPRNEQFF
CDR3nt: TGTGCCAGCAGCGCTCTAGCGCGTCCGCGGAATGAGCAGTTCTTC

abundance: NA
d_gene: NA
v_gene: TRBV7-3
j_gene: TRBJ2-7
CDR3aa: CVSSPGAPYEQYF
CDR3nt: TGTGTCAGCAGCCCTGGGGCCCCCTACGAGCAGTACTTC

abundance: NA
d_gene: TRBD1
v_gene: TRBV28
j_gene: TRBJ2-7
CDR3aa: CASSEQGFRTYEQYF
CDR3nt: TGTGCCAGCAGTGAACAGGGGTTTCGAACCTACGAGCAGTACTTC

abundance: many
d_gene: NA
v_gene: TRBV6-1
j_gene: TRBJ2-1
CDR3aa: CASTPAGTLYNEQFF
CDR3nt: TGTGCCAGCACCCCAGCCGGGACTCTCTACAATGAGCAGTTCTTC

abundance: NA
d_gene: TRBD1
v_gene: TRBV12-5
j_gene: TRBJ1-2
CDR3aa: CASSRQGIYTF
CDR3nt: TGTGCTAGTTCCCGACAGGGGATCTACACCTTC

abundance: many
d_gene: NA
v_gene: TRBV7-6
j_gene: TRBJ1-4
CDR3aa: CASRFNEKLFF
CDR3nt: TGTGCCAGCAGGTTTAATGAAAAACTGTTTTTT

abundance: NA
d_gene: TRBD2
v_gene: TRBV12-3/TRBV12-4
j_gene: TRBJ2-1
CDR3aa: CASRVPGLAGGHNEQFF
CDR3nt: TGTGCCAGCAGGGTCCCGGGACTAGCGGGAGGCCACAATGAGCAGTTCTTC

abundance: NA
d_gene: NA
v_gene: TRBV29-1
j_gene: TRBJ2-6
CDR3aa: CSALDRGTSSGANVLTF
CDR3nt: TGCAGCGCCCTCGACCGGGGTACAAGCTCTGGGGCCAACGTCCTGACTTTC

abundance: NA
d_gene: NA
v_gene: TRBV11-3
j_gene: TRBJ1-3
CDR3aa: CASSLAGTDRNTIYF
CDR3nt: TGTGCCAGCAGCCTCGCGGGGACGGACAGAAACACCATATATTTT

abundance: NA
d_gene: NA
v_gene: TRBV7-9
j_gene: TRBJ2-3
CDR3aa: CASSDRDTQYF
CDR3nt: TGTGCCAGCAGCGACCGAGATACGCAGTATTTT

abundance: few
d_gene: NA
v_gene: TRBV5-5
j_gene: TRBJ2-1
CDR3aa: CASTEGAGVTYEQFF
CDR3nt: TGTGCCAGCACCGAAGGGGCAGGGGTGACGTATGAGCAGTTCTTC

abundance: NA
d_gene: NA
v_gene: TRBV10-2
j_gene: TRBJ2-2
CDR3aa: CASRVGRNTGELFF
CDR3nt: TGCGCCAGCAGGGTGGGAAGGAACACCGGGGAGCTGTTTTTT

abundance: many
d_gene: TRBD1
v_gene: TRBV12-3/TRBV12-4
j_gene: TRBJ1-2
CDR3aa: CASSPLQGHGYTF
CDR3nt: TGTGCCAGCAGTCCCTTACAGGGGCATGGCTACACCTTC

abundance: few
d_gene: NA
v_gene: TRBV20-1
j_gene: TRBJ2-1
CDR3aa: CSARDLGASYNEQFF
CDR3nt: TGCAGTGCTAGAGATCTGGGAGCCTCCTACAATGAGCAGTTCTTC

abundance: many
d_gene: NA
v_gene: TRBV7-8
j_gene: TRBJ2-3
CDR3aa: CASSRNSGGERADTQYF
CDR3nt: TGTGCCAGCAGCCGCAATTCAGGCGGGGAGAGGGCAGATACGCAGTATTTT

abundance: few
d_gene: NA
v_gene: TRBV27
j_gene: TRBJ1-5
CDR3aa: CASSEGTQPQHF
CDR3nt: TGTGCCAGCAGTGAAGGGACTCAGCCCCAGCATTTT

abundance: NA
d_gene: NA
v_gene: TRBV12-3/TRBV12-4
j_gene: TRBJ2-3
CDR3aa: CASSARGQDTDTQYF
CDR3nt: TGTGCCAGCAGTGCCCGAGGACAAGACACAGATACGCAGTATTTT

abundance: many
d_gene: NA
v_gene: TRBV7-8
j_gene: TRBJ1-5
CDR3aa: CASRSSSHSNQPQHF
CDR3nt: TGTGCCAGCAGGTCTAGCAGTCATAGCAATCAGCCCCAGCATTTT

abundance: few
d_gene: NA
v_gene: TRBV27
j_gene: TRBJ2-4
CDR3aa: CASTDRAKNIQYF
CDR3nt: TGTGCCAGCACCGACAGAGCCAAAAACATTCAGTACTTC

abundance: once
d_gene: NA
v_gene: TRBV20-1
j_gene: TRBJ2-1
CDR3aa: CSVLNRHNEQFF
CDR3nt: TGCAGTGTTCTCAATCGGCACAATGAGCAGTTCTTC

abundance: NA
d_gene: NA
v_gene: TRBV5-5
j_gene: TRBJ2-6
CDR3aa: CASTLGAANVLTF
CDR3nt: TGTGCCAGCACTCTGGGGGCAGCCAACGTCCTGACTTTC

abundance: NA
d_gene: TRBD1
v_gene: TRBV6-9
j_gene: TRBJ2-7
CDR3aa: CASSKNFGTGAYEQYF
CDR3nt: TGTGCCAGCAGTAAAAACTTCGGTACAGGGGCGTACGAGCAGTACTTC

abundance: NA
d_gene: TRBD1
v_gene: TRBV7-2
j_gene: TRBJ1-5
CDR3aa: CASSLGGTGGFQPQHF
CDR3nt: TGTGCCAGCAGCTTAGGGGGGACAGGGGGATTTCAGCCCCAGCATTTT

abundance: NA
d_gene: NA
v_gene: TRBV7-8
j_gene: TRBJ2-3
CDR3aa: CASRSVFTGTDTQYF
CDR3nt: TGTGCCAGCAGATCAGTGTTTACGGGCACAGATACGCAGTATTTT

abundance: many
d_gene: TRBD2
v_gene: TRBV7-2
j_gene: TRBJ2-3
CDR3aa: CASSSPSQPSGHTDTQYF
CDR3nt: TGTGCCAGCAGCTCCCCCTCCCAACCTAGCGGGCACACAGATACGCAGTATTTT

abundance: NA
d_gene: NA
v_gene: TRBV28
j_gene: TRBJ2-3
CDR3aa: CASSLRTAEGDTQYF
CDR3nt: TGTGCCAGCAGTTTGAGGACGGCGGAGGGAGATACGCAGTATTTT

abundance: many
d_gene: NA
v_gene: TRBV7-2
j_gene: TRBJ1-4
CDR3aa: CASSLDGRGTEKLFF
CDR3nt: TGTGCCAGCAGCTTAGATGGTCGGGGAACTGAAAAACTGTTTTTT

abundance: NA
d_gene: TRBD2
v_gene: TRBV5-5
j_gene: TRBJ2-3
CDR3aa: CASSRGAGGAPATDTQYF
CDR3nt: TGTGCCAGCAGCCGGGGAGCGGGAGGGGCCCCCGCCACAGATACGCAGTATTTT

abundance: NA
d_gene: TRBD2
v_gene: TRBV20-1
j_gene: TRBJ2-1
CDR3aa: CSAGGGGEFMNEQFF
CDR3nt: TGCAGTGCTGGGGGGGGTGGGGAGTTTATGAATGAGCAGTTCTTC

abundance: once
d_gene: TRBD1
v_gene: TRBV19
j_gene: TRBJ2-5
CDR3aa: CASSRATGEETQYF
CDR3nt: TGTGCCAGTAGTCGGGCGACAGGGGAAGAGACCCAGTACTTC

abundance: few
d_gene: NA
v_gene: TRBV7-3
j_gene: TRBJ2-3
CDR3aa: CASSWGIGSDTQYF
CDR3nt: TGTGCCAGCAGCTGGGGAATTGGGTCAGATACGCAGTATTTT

abundance: few
d_gene: NA
v_gene: TRBV23-1
j_gene: TRBJ2-1
CDR3aa: CASSQKPGQLANNEQFF
CDR3nt: TGCGCCAGCAGTCAAAAACCGGGACAACTAGCTAACAATGAGCAGTTCTTC

abundance: many
d_gene: NA
v_gene: TRBV7-8
j_gene: TRBJ1-1
CDR3aa: CASSLVGWGRVGSTEAFF
CDR3nt: TGTGCCAGCAGCTTAGTAGGTTGGGGTAGGGTTGGGAGCACTGAAGCTTTCTTT

abundance: few
d_gene: TRBD2
v_gene: TRBV7-2
j_gene: TRBJ2-3
CDR3aa: CASSSWTSGSSTDTQYF
CDR3nt: TGTGCCAGCAGCTCCTGGACTAGCGGGTCTAGCACAGATACGCAGTATTTT

abundance: few
d_gene: TRBD2
v_gene: TRBV7-2
j_gene: TRBJ2-3
CDR3aa: CASSLTASGNAVTQYF
CDR3nt: TGTGCCAGCAGCCTTACCGCTAGCGGGAACGCCGTGACGCAGTATTTT

abundance: NA
d_gene: TRBD2
v_gene: TRBV19
j_gene: TRBJ2-5
CDR3aa: CASSILAGVTQYF
CDR3nt: TGTGCCAGTAGTATACTAGCGGGAGTCACCCAGTACTTC

abundance: NA
d_gene: NA
v_gene: TRBV30
j_gene: TRBJ1-5
CDR3aa: CAWSARIGGQPQHF
CDR3nt: TGTGCCTGGAGTGCCCGGATAGGAGGTCAGCCCCAGCATTTT

abundance: NA
d_gene: NA
v_gene: TRBV7-8
j_gene: TRBJ1-6
CDR3aa: CASSSQSGDSPLHF
CDR3nt: TGTGCCAGCAGCTCCCAGTCCGGGGACTCACCCCTCCACTTT

abundance: NA
d_gene: NA
v_gene: TRBV12-3/TRBV12-4
j_gene: TRBJ2-1
CDR3aa: CASSFSRREQFF
CDR3nt: TGTGCCAGCAGTTTCTCCCGGCGGGAGCAGTTCTTC

abundance: NA
d_gene: TRBD2
v_gene: TRBV12-3/TRBV12-4
j_gene: TRBJ2-1
CDR3aa: CASSPSGTSNEQFF
CDR3nt: TGTGCCAGCAGTCCATCCGGGACTAGCAATGAGCAGTTCTTC